This T cell receptor (beta chain) was recovered during a study of beta chain features in type 1 diabetes. Findings of the study overall: All four CD4+ subsets of Type 1 diabetes patients contained TCRB CDR3s that were moderately but significantly shorter.

V shed 0 bases and J shed 8 bases, with 14 bases lying between them. The CDR3 runs 15 residues. Germline CDR1 reads SGDLS; CDR2 reads YYNGEE. Expressed TCRB transcripts got sequenced, as all isolated RNA was reverse transcribed. Profiled with immunoSEQ multiplex PCR; TCRdb holds only in-frame clones, not every one. The table shows fewer than 300,000 clones, with about a fifth occurring only once. Concerning this clone: The antigen remains undetermined.

The sequence was obtained from a woman aged 40 to 50 with type 1 diabetes. The sample was naive CD4+ T cells from blood. The chain is built from TRBV9 and TRBJ2-2; D is possibly TRBD1 (6 bases). The CDR3 DNA is TGTGCCAGCAGCGTAGTGGACAGCCCGAAAGGGGAGCTGTTTTTT. Its protein product is CASSVVDSPKGELFF.